One sample yielded the 7 T cell receptor beta chains listed below, sequenced in a study of response to subunit inactivated influenza vaccine (dated by TCRdb to between 2018 and 2020). Libraries were constructed by RT-PCR. Sequencing used an Illumina HiSeq 2500. TCRdb cleaned the public reads at Q25 with fastp, built clones with MiXCR and kept in-frame beta chains. Records with the same CDR3 protein are collapsed into one entry carrying the most frequent genes and DNA. This sample holds a few hundred thousand distinct CDR3 sequences; 14% were observed only once. The ten largest clones capture 11% of the sample. Sequencing was performed on PBMCs from blood, taken about 11 days after vaccination. The receptors originated from a man between 50 and 59 years old who received an inactivated influenza vaccine. Donor details come from another sample of the same person, matched by shared clones.

This clonotype has a handful of counts. V and J are TRBV7-9 and TRBJ2-1, with 11 bases that match TRBD2. This CDR3 has 15 residues. The V segment lost 3 bases and the J segment 5 bases; nucleotides outside the gene matches: 3. Germline V gives CDR1 SEHNR, CDR2 FQNEAQ (reference sequence). Here the CDR3 reads CASSFLAGGHNEQFF. The CDR3 DNA sequence: TGTGCCAGCAGCTTCCTAGCGGGGGGCCACAATGAGCAGTTCTTC.

This clonotype was picked up a small number of times. The chain employs TRBV12-3 or TRBV12-4 and TRBJ2-1; no reliable D call. V gave up 2 bases and J gave up 5 bases, with 10 bases separating them. CDR3 length equals 14 residues. CDR3 protein: CASSLYRQDNEQFF. DNA of the CDR3: TGTGCCAGCAGTTTATATCGGCAGGACAATGAGCAGTTCTTC.

The chain uses TRBV5-5 and TRBJ2-5; D is unresolved. The CDR3 runs to 14 residues. Germline-derived CDR1 and CDR2 are SGHKS and YYEKEE (reference sequence). The V gene lost 0 bases and the J gene lost 2 bases, with 8 bases spanning the gap. The CDR3 loop reads CASSLEPAQETQYF. The CDR3 DNA sequence: TGTGCCAGCAGCTTGGAGCCAGCACAAGAGACCCAGTACTTC.

This CDR3 is CASSVGTSLNLETQYF. CDR3 nucleotide sequence: TGTGCCAGCAGCGTAGGGACTAGCCTTAACCTAGAGACCCAGTACTTC. The rearrangement links TRBV11-2 to TRBJ2-5, with TRBD2 matching over 9 bases. Germline loops: CDR1 SGHAT, CDR2 FQNNGV. J gave up 4 bases and V 5 bases, and 11 bases lay outside the gene matches. CDR3 size: 16 residues.

The chain combines TRBV6-2 or TRBV6-3 with TRBJ2-5, with a possible D match to TRBD2 (6 bases). V shed 3 bases and J shed 0 bases, with 14 bases lying between them. Germline CDR1 is MNHEY and CDR2 is SVGEGT. There are 16 residues in the CDR3. The CDR3 sequence is CASSYDTSRYQETQYF. For the CDR3, the DNA is TGTGCCAGCAGTTATGATACTAGCAGGTACCAAGAGACCCAGTACTTC.

This clonotype was seen more than once but under ten times. The gene calls are TRBV28 and TRBJ2-4; 8 bases map to TRBD1. The CDR3 length is 16 residues. Germline loops: CDR1 MDHEN, CDR2 SYDVKM. With V trimmed by 6 bases and J by 1 base, 8 bases remained unmatched. The CDR3, as DNA: TGTGCCAGCAGCCGCAGGACAGGGTTGGCCAAAAACATTCAGTACTTC. Residues: CASSRRTGLAKNIQYF.

This sequence joins TRBV24-1 and TRBJ2-2; D remains ambiguous. Trimming pared 4 bases from V and 8 bases from J, leaving 19 bases between. The CDR3 runs 16 residues. Germline CDR1 is KGHDR and CDR2 is SFDVKD. The DNA of the CDR3 is TGTGCCACCAGTGAGGCCGGTTGGACCCTTCCGGGGGAGCTGTTTTTT. Translation: CATSEAGWTLPGELFF.